Each of the 27 T cell receptor beta chains below was sequenced from the same sample in a study of OX40 agonist ivuxolimab in advanced cancers. Libraries were prepared by immunoSEQ multiplex PCR; TCRdb keeps only in-frame clonotypes and omits some of them. Found here are about 31,000 clones, 70% to 90% of them singletons; the top ten hold 58%. Source: CD4+ or CD8+ T cells sorted from blood, taken in a trial of the OX40 agonist ivuxolimab. These receptors were collected from an adult with an advanced solid tumor such as melanoma, head and neck, liver or kidney cancer.

The chain carries TRBV11-3 and TRBJ2-4, with TRBD2 matching 8 bases. The J segment lost 0 bases and the V segment lost 11 bases, leaving 12 bases of the junction unmatched. The CDR3 sequence is 16 residues long. Germline V lookup: CDR1 SGHNT, CDR2 YENEEA. CDR3 sequence (DNA): TGTGCCCCAGCGGGGGAGATCTGGCTAGCCAAAAACATTCAGTACTTC. Its protein is CAPAGEIWLAKNIQYF. The whole variable domain, filled in from reference TRBV11-3 and TRBJ2-4, reads EAGVVQSPRYKIIEKKQPVAFWCNPISGHNTLYWYLQNLGQGPELLIRYENEEAVDDSQLPKDRFSAERLKGVDSTLKIQPAELGDSAVYLCAPAGEIWLAKNIQYFGAGTRLSVL.

The chain employs TRBV9 and TRBJ2-2, with 14 positions matching TRBD2. Trimming took 6 bases from V and 7 from J; bases not matched to a gene: 8. There are 16 residues in the CDR3. CDR1 is SGDLS, CDR2 YYNGEE, per germline. CDR3 loop: CASTDGLAGGIGELFF. CDR3 DNA sequence: TGTGCCAGCACCGACGGACTAGCGGGGGGCATCGGGGAGCTGTTTTTT.

This chain joins TRBV19 and TRBJ2-1; no reliable D call. There are 15 residues in the CDR3. Germline V lookup: CDR1 LNHDA, CDR2 SQIVND (reference sequence). V was clipped by 3 bases and J by 1 base, with 10 bases between them. The CDR3, as DNA: TGTGCCAGTAGTATGGATCCCGGATCCTACAATGAGCAGTTCTTC. It translates to CASSMDPGSYNEQFF.

The chain links TRBV7-9 to TRBJ1-5; 8 nucleotides agree with TRBD1. Per germline, CDR1 SEHNR and CDR2 FQNEAQ (reference sequence). The CDR3 loop spans 17 amino acids. The junction had 10 bases not matched to a gene; V was cut back by 3 bases and J by 3 bases. Written as DNA, the CDR3 is TGTGCCAGCAGCTTTATTATTAGGGACAGGTACAATCAGCCCCAGCATTTT. Translation gives CASSFIIRDRYNQPQHF.

CDR3 protein: CASSDLGTGDKQYF. The CDR3 DNA reads as TGCGCCAGCAGTGACCTGGGGACAGGGGACAAGCAGTACTTC. The chain is built from TRBV10-2 and TRBJ2-7; TRBD1 agrees at 10 bases. This CDR3 has 14 residues. V shed 3 bases, J shed 8 bases, and the junction held 7 bases outside the gene matches. Germline V gene sequence: CDR1 WSHSY, CDR2 SAAADI.

The V and J genes are TRBV23-1 and TRBJ2-1; weak D call: TRBD1 (6 bases). TRBV23-1 is treated as an ORF (open reading frame) with a function not yet certain. Trimming removed 4 bases at V and 6 bases at J, with 16 bases between. The CDR3 is 15 amino acids. Here the CDR3 reads CASSPTINRANEQFF. The CDR3 DNA reads TGCGCCAGCAGTCCGACAATCAACAGGGCCAATGAGCAGTTCTTC.

J is TRBJ2-7 and V is TRBV4-1; D is perhaps TRBD2 (5 bases). The V end lost 4 bases, the J end lost 4 bases, and 17 bases lay between the germline ends. From germline, CDR1 is MGHRA and CDR2 YSYEKL. The CDR3 is 15 amino acids. As DNA, the CDR3 is TGCGCCAGCAGCCCTGTTGAGGACGGGGAGTACGAGCAGTACTTC. Protein: CASSPVEDGEYEQYF.

The V call is TRBV19, the J call TRBJ2-7, with 8 bases aligning to TRBD1. Germline CDR1 LNHDA, CDR2 SQIVND (reference sequence). V lost 1 base and J lost 9; bases outside the gene matches: 14. This CDR3 has 16 amino acids. The CDR3 nucleotides read TGTGCCAGTAGTATAGGAGTGGACCCAGGGGGCGCAGGGCAGTACTTC. It codes for CASSIGVDPGGAGQYF.

This chain links TRBV27 with TRBJ2-3, with unresolved D. Trimming removed 6 bases from V and 1 base from J, with 14 bases in between. The germline V gene has CDR1 MNHEY and CDR2 SMNVEV (reference sequence). The CDR3 sequence is 15 residues long. In DNA form, the CDR3 reads TGTGCCAGCAGCTCCCAGCCGGCCGGCACAGATACGCAGTATTTT. It is translated as CASSSQPAGTDTQYF.

The V gene is TRBV29-1, the J gene TRBJ2-1; the D gene could be TRBD1 or TRBD2 (6 bases each). The CDR3 runs to 15 residues. Trimming cost V 4 bases and J 7 bases, with 20 bases left between them. Per germline, CDR1 SQVTM and CDR2 ANQGSEA. CDR3 protein: CSVVGGQALLNEQFF. In nucleotides, the CDR3 is TGCAGCGTTGTGGGGGGACAAGCCCTACTGAATGAGCAGTTCTTC.

The chain has TRBV28 and TRBJ2-7, with D possibly called TRBD1 or TRBD2 (5 bases each). The CDR3 totals 14 residues. Germline-derived CDR1 and CDR2 are MDHEN and SYDVKM. The V end was cut by 2 bases, the J end by 1 base, with 9 bases between. This CDR3 is CASSLRDQSYEQYF. The DNA of the CDR3 is TGTGCCAGCAGTTTACGGGACCAGTCCTACGAGCAGTACTTC.

The chain uses TRBV6-4 and TRBJ2-7, with 7 nucleotides matching TRBD1. CDR3 size: 13 residues. J lost 6 bases, V lost 2 bases, and 4 bases had no gene match. Germline V gives CDR1 MRHNA, CDR2 SNTAGT. CDR3 protein: CASSDRTGLEQYF. The CDR3 region has the DNA TGTGCCAGCAGTGACAGGACAGGTCTCGAGCAGTACTTC.

The chain uses TRBV5-4 and TRBJ2-1; 9 bases map to TRBD1. CDR1 is SGHNT and CDR2 is YYREEE in the germline V gene (reference sequence). The CDR3 is made up of 15 amino acids. The ends lost 0 bases at V and 6 bases at J; junction bases unmatched: 4. The CDR3 DNA is TGTGCCAGCAGCTTGGCACAGGGGGCCACCAATGAGCAGTTCTTC. Its translation: CASSLAQGATNEQFF.

The rearrangement uses TRBV4-3 and TRBJ2-5; tentative D call: TRBD2 (8 bases). This CDR3 is built from 19 residues. The V gene lost 3 bases and the J gene lost 2 bases, with 25 bases spanning the gap. Germline loops: CDR1 LGHNA, CDR2 YSLEER. CDR3 residues: CASSHGTAGALWSQETQYF. The CDR3 nucleotides are TGCGCCAGCAGCCACGGGACAGCGGGGGCTCTATGGTCTCAAGAGACCCAGTACTTC.

The chain couples TRBV5-4 to TRBJ1-5; 10 bases map to TRBD1. V trimming: 0 bases; J trimming: 2 bases; junction bases outside the gene matches: 2. This CDR3 contains 16 residues. Germline V CDR1 and CDR2: SGHNT, YYREEE (reference sequence). The CDR3 loop is CASSLAGTGGNQPQHF. CDR3 bases: TGTGCCAGCAGCTTGGCTGGGACAGGGGGCAATCAGCCCCAGCATTTT.

A single count supports this clone. The rearrangement joins TRBV2 to TRBJ2-2; D unclear. This CDR3 has 13 amino acids. From germline, CDR1 is SNHLY and CDR2 FYNNEI. The V and J ends lost 2 bases and 6 bases respectively, with 7 bases between them. CDR3 DNA sequence: TGTGCCAGCAGTGAAATGGCTTCCGGGGAGCTGTTTTTT. As protein: CASSEMASGELFF.

V is TRBV15 and J is TRBJ2-1; D is unresolved. Germline CDR1 reads LNHNV; CDR2 reads YYDKDF (reference sequence). V was trimmed by 5 bases and J by 7 bases, leaving 9 bases between them. This CDR3 has 12 residues. DNA for the CDR3: TGTGCCACCAGCGAAGGATGGAATGAGCAGTTCTTC. It codes for CATSEGWNEQFF.

The chain carries TRBV2 and TRBJ2-7, with 11 bases that match TRBD2. V shed 5 bases and J 0 bases; nucleotides not matched to a gene: 3. Germline-derived CDR1 and CDR2 are SNHLY and FYNNEI. This CDR3 contains 15 residues. The CDR3 here is CASSFSGGASYEQYF. Written as DNA, the CDR3 is TGTGCCAGCAGTTTTAGCGGGGGGGCCTCCTACGAGCAGTACTTC.

In DNA, the CDR3 is TGTGCCAGCAGCTTAGGGACTAGCGGGGGGTCAACGGGGGAGACCCAGTACTTC. Its protein product is CASSLGTSGGSTGETQYF. This chain links TRBV13 with TRBJ2-5, with 13 bases lining up with TRBD2. The CDR3 extends over 18 amino acids. CDR1 PRHDT and CDR2 FYEKMQ come from the germline V gene (reference sequence). The V and J ends lost 0 bases and 5 bases, in that order; junction bases with no gene match: 9.

The V call is TRBV4-3, the J call TRBJ2-2; D possibly corresponds to TRBD2 (6 bases). V was clipped by 0 bases and J by 1 base, with 9 bases between them. The length of the CDR3 is 16 residues. The germline V gene encodes CDR1 LGHNA and CDR2 YSLEER. This CDR3 is CASSQEVGGNTGELFF. CDR3 in DNA: TGCGCCAGCAGCCAAGAGGTCGGGGGGAACACCGGGGAGCTGTTTTTT.

By share, this clone counts as large (0.1 to 1%). The rearrangement links TRBV10-3 to TRBJ2-3, with D uncertain. Germline V CDR1 and CDR2: ENHRY, SYGVKD. The length of the CDR3 is 15 residues. V gave up 3 bases and J gave up 1 base, with 11 bases separating them. CDR3 protein: CAISDLTGGTDTQYF. Written as DNA, the CDR3 is TGTGCCATCAGTGATCTAACGGGTGGCACAGATACGCAGTATTTT.

This clone showed up just once. This chain links TRBV7-9 with TRBJ1-1; D is ambiguous. Germline CDR1 reads SEHNR; CDR2 reads FQNEAQ (reference sequence). This CDR3 is built from 14 residues. The ends were cut back, 7 bases at V and 3 bases at J, with 15 bases in the middle. For the CDR3, the DNA is TGTGCCAGCACCCGGGTGGGGAAAGACACTGAAGCTTTCTTT. Its protein product is CASTRVGKDTEAFF. The full variable domain, in which reference TRBV7-9 and TRBJ1-1 provide the parts outside the CDR3, is DTGVSQNPRHKITKRGQNVTFRCDPISEHNRLYWYRQTLGQGPEFLTYFQNEAQLEKSRLLSDRFSAERPKGSFSTLEIQRTEQGDSAMYLCASTRVGKDTEAFFGQGTRLTVV.

This clone was detected only once. This CDR3 is CASSLLGRISYEQYF. In nucleotides, the CDR3 is TGTGCCAGCAGTTTATTAGGCAGAATCTCCTACGAGCAGTACTTC. V gene TRBV27 combines with J gene TRBJ2-7; D is uncertain. The CDR3 contains 15 residues. Trimming removed 1 base at V and 0 bases at J, with 10 bases between. CDR1 and CDR2 from the germline V gene are MNHEY and SMNVEV (reference sequence).

The chain uses TRBV7-2 and TRBJ1-1; 11 bases are a match to TRBD1. CDR1 is SGHTA, CDR2 FQGNSA, per germline. J gave up 11 bases and V 0 bases, and 5 bases lay outside the gene matches. The CDR3 contains 14 residues. CDR3 coding DNA: TGTGCCAGCAGCTTAGCTGGACAGGGGGCGCTGGCTTTCTTT. Amino acids: CASSLAGQGALAFF.

The rearrangement joins TRBV6-4 to TRBJ1-6; weak D call: TRBD1 (5 bases). This CDR3 has 15 residues. The V gene's germline CDR1 is MRHNA and CDR2 SNTAGT. Deletions cut 2 bases from V and 9 bases from J, with 14 bases between. The CDR3 bases are TGTGCCAGCAGTGACCCTCGGCGGGGGGGTTCACCCCTCCACTTT. It specifies CASSDPRRGGSPLHF.

The chain is built from TRBV19 and TRBJ1-5; no clear D. Germline V CDR1 and CDR2: LNHDA, SQIVND (reference sequence). The CDR3 runs 12 residues. The V and J ends lost 5 bases and 7 bases respectively, with 9 bases between them. Here the CDR3 reads CASSPGIQPQHF. CDR3 coding DNA: TGTGCCAGTAGTCCCGGGATCCAGCCCCAGCATTTT. The full variable domain, in which reference TRBV19 and TRBJ1-5 provide the parts outside the CDR3, is DGGITQSPKYLFRKEGQNVTLSCEQNLNHDAMYWYRQDPGQGLRLIYYSQIVNDFQKGDIAEGYSVSREKKESFPLTVTSAQKNPTAFYLCASSPGIQPQHFGDGTRLSIL.

V usage is TRBV6-5 and J usage is TRBJ2-7, with D unclear. Trimming stripped 7 bases from V and 6 bases from J, with 13 bases between. The CDR3 length is 12 residues. Germline-derived CDR1 and CDR2 are MNHEY and SVGAGI. The CDR3 loop is CASKETVGEQYF. In DNA form, the CDR3 reads TGTGCCAGCAAGGAAACTGTAGGCGAGCAGTACTTC.